This T cell receptor (beta chain) was found in a study of OX40 agonist ivuxolimab in advanced cancers. Whole-study context: The drug used for patients, ivuxolimab, was an agonistic anti-OX40 (CD134) antibody.

Study observations and caveats: At doses 0.1 to 3.0 mg/kg, CD4+ and CD8+ clones expanded.

CDR3 length: 16 amino acids. Germline V gives CDR1 SGHRS, CDR2 YFSETQ. V was pared by 0 bases and J by 7 bases, with 7 bases of the junction left unmatched. The method was immunoSEQ multiplex PCR; TCRdb's version includes in-frame clones alone and lacks a portion of them. The data contain around 67,000 clones, about nine tenths of them seen just once; the ten biggest clones take up 2.2%. Notes on this clone: Its antigen is as yet unknown.

This sequence joins TRBV5-1 and TRBJ2-1; 10 bases are shared with TRBD2. The sample in question was CD4+ or CD8+ T cells sorted from blood, obtained in a trial of the OX40 agonist ivuxolimab. The source of this sequence is an adult with an advanced solid tumor such as melanoma, head and neck, liver or kidney cancer. This CDR3 reads CASSLDGGLARNEQFF. CDR3 in DNA: TGCGCCAGCAGCTTGGACGGGGGACTAGCGAGAAATGAGCAGTTCTTC.